Below, 20 T cell receptor beta chains from the same sample are listed, as sequenced in a study of prognosis after radiotherapy for stage I lung cancer. Researchers used two-round multiplex PCR to amplify TCR beta CDR3 starting from genomic DNA. First-round PCR, the initial amplification, used primers specific to each TRBV and TRBJ gene. TCRdb used MiXCR to reprocess the multiplex PCR reads, holding one entry per CDR3 protein. The sample records some 27,000 distinct CDR3 sequences, around 43% being singletons. The input for sequencing was PBMCs, taken before or after stereotactic body radiation therapy (not recorded which). The receptors here all came from a donor aged 50 or older with non-small cell lung cancer.

This sequence joins TRBV19 and TRBJ2-5; D gene unclear. The V gene's germline CDR1 is LNHDA and CDR2 SQIVND (reference sequence). CDR3 size: 13 residues. V lost 6 bases and J 1 base, leaving 9 bases between the germline ends. In DNA, the CDR3 is TGTGCCAGTAGCAGACGCTCCCAAGAGACCCAGTACTTC. This translates into CASSRRSQETQYF.

The table lists this clonotype with many counts. This chain joins TRBV2 and TRBJ1-2; D is perhaps TRBD1 (6 bases). CDR3 size: 14 residues. In germline, CDR1 is SNHLY, CDR2 FYNNEI. V was pared by 3 bases and J by 4 bases, with 12 bases between. CDR3 in amino acids: CASSDSGGPYGYTF. As DNA, the CDR3 is TGTGCCAGCAGTGACTCGGGGGGCCCCTATGGCTACACCTTC.

Turning to this clonotype: This may stem from a read error, because a much larger clone lies one nucleotide away. CDR3 in amino acids: CASRWTSGGTDTQYF. CDR3 coding DNA: TGTGCCAGCAGATGGACTAGCGGGGGCACAGATACGCAGTATTTT. The rearrangement uses TRBV5-4 and TRBJ2-3; 12 bases line up with TRBD2. Germline V gives CDR1 SGHNT, CDR2 YYREEE (reference sequence). CDR3 length: 15 residues. Trimming cost V 5 bases and J 1 base; bases outside gene matches: 2. Using reference TRBV5-4 and TRBJ2-3 for the parts outside the CDR3, the full variable domain is ETGVTQSPTHLIKTRGQQVTLRCSSQSGHNTVSWYQQALGQGPQFIFQYYREEENGRGNFPPRFSGLQFPNYSSELNVNALELDDSALYLCASRWTSGGTDTQYFGPGTRLTVL.

Worth noting for this clonotype: At one end the junction does not follow the germline gene, possibly because of a read error. The chain combines TRBV5-1 with TRBJ2-7; D gene uncertain. The length of the CDR3 is 16 residues. Germline CDR1 SGHRS, CDR2 YFSETQ. The CDR3 DNA reads TGTGCCAGCAGCCAACGTGACCCCAGGAGCTCCTACGAGCAGTACTTC. The encoded protein is CASSQRDPRSSYEQYF.

In the case of this clonotype: This likely reflects a read error, since a far larger clone is one base away. V usage is TRBV6-1 and J usage is TRBJ1-3; D not resolved. Per the germline V gene, CDR1 is MNHNS and CDR2 is SASEGT. Trimming removed 4 bases at V and 6 bases at J, with 10 bases between. The CDR3 consists of 13 residues. The CDR3 sequence: CASSVSRVNTIYF. CDR3 nucleotide sequence: TGTGCCAGCAGTGTCTCGAGGGTAAACACCATATATTTT.

This clonotype is a singleton in its sample. A junction end diverges from the germline sequence, so it may reflect a read error. V is TRBV19 and J is TRBJ1-5; D is unclear. There are 14 residues in the CDR3. Germline V lookup: CDR1 LNHDA, CDR2 SQIVND (reference sequence). In DNA, the CDR3 is TGTGCCAGTAGTATCGGGGAGATCAATCAGCCCCAGCACTTT. Translating it yields CASSIGEINQPQHF.

The chain is built from TRBV20-1 and TRBJ2-7; a weak D match, TRBD2 (6 bases). The CDR3 consists of 14 residues. V lost 5 bases, J lost 6 bases, and 20 bases lay in between. Germline assignment: CDR1 DFQATT and CDR2 SNEGSKA (reference sequence). The CDR3 spells CSADGSGPLGEQYF. DNA for the CDR3: TGCAGTGCTGATGGTAGCGGTCCCTTGGGCGAGCAGTACTTC.

This chain connects TRBV6-7 to TRBJ2-2; D is unresolved. TRBV6-7 is sorted into the ORF group, with uncertain function. The CDR3 loop spans 15 amino acids. The V end lost 7 bases, the J end lost 4 bases, and 16 bases lay between the germline ends. Here the CDR3 DNA reads TGTGCCAGCACTGCAGCCTCTATCCCCACCGGGGAGCTGTTTTTT. Residues: CASTAASIPTGELFF.

This clonotype has a count of ten or more. This sequence joins TRBV24-1 and TRBJ2-3; 10 nucleotides align to TRBD2. The germline CDR1 and CDR2 sequences are KGHDR and SFDVKD. This CDR3 comprises 12 residues. V gave up 4 bases and J gave up 14 bases; unmatched junction bases: 5. CDR3 sequence (DNA): TGTGCCACCAGTGACTTTAGCGGGAGGTTGTATTTT. Translation: CATSDFSGRLYF.

J is TRBJ2-7 and V is TRBV7-2; D possibly corresponds to TRBD1 (5 bases). CDR1 is SGHTA, CDR2 FQGNSA, per germline. Trimming pared 6 bases from V and 10 bases from J, leaving 22 bases between. The CDR3 runs 14 residues. The CDR3 DNA reads as TGTGCCAGCAGTCCGGACACCCGCTCCTACTATCAGTACTTC. This encodes CASSPDTRSYYQYF.

This clonotype came up many times. This chain joins TRBV20-1 and TRBJ2-1; TRBD2 aligns across 8 bases. The CDR3 runs to 15 residues. Germline V gives CDR1 DFQATT, CDR2 SNEGSKA (reference sequence). V was clipped by 5 bases and J by 7 bases; unmatched bases: 13. The CDR3 loop is CSALLGGAIGNEQFF. Written as DNA, the CDR3 is TGCAGTGCTCTACTCGGGGGGGCGATCGGGAATGAGCAGTTCTTC.

As for this clonotype: Since a far larger clone is one base different, this is likely a read error. The CDR3 coding sequence is TGTGCCAGCAGCCCGATGGGGGTAGAAGCCCAGCATTTT. This gives the protein CASSPMGVEAQHF. The V call is TRBV7-9, the J call TRBJ1-5; a possible D gene is TRBD1 (5 bases). Germline values: CDR1 SEHNR, CDR2 FQNEAQ (reference sequence). The V and J ends lost 5 bases and 11 bases respectively, with 16 bases between them. This CDR3 is 13 amino acids long.

The rearrangement uses TRBV11-2 and TRBJ2-1, with D perhaps TRBD1 (6 bases). V lost 1 base and J 3 bases, leaving 10 bases between the germline ends. Germline V CDR1 and CDR2: SGHAT, FQNNGV. The CDR3 has 15 amino acids. The CDR3 sequence: CASSLAPDSYNEQFF. Here the CDR3 DNA reads TGTGCCAGCAGCTTAGCCCCGGACAGCTACAATGAGCAGTTCTTC.

This clonotype appeared many times. The chain employs TRBV11-2 and TRBJ1-3, with D maybe TRBD1 (5 bases). The germline CDR1 and CDR2 sequences are SGHAT and FQNNGV. CDR3 length: 14 residues. The V gene lost 4 bases and the J gene lost 7 bases, with 14 bases spanning the gap. CDR3 nucleotides: TGTGCCAGCAGCTCCCTTTCCAGGGAGAACACCATATATTTT. Amino acids: CASSSLSRENTIYF.

About this clonotype itself: A read error is possible here, since a much larger clone lies one base away. The rearrangement links TRBV7-2 to TRBJ2-5; possible D gene TRBD1, 5 bases. The CDR3 extends over 13 amino acids. Germline V gene lookup returns CDR1 SGHTA and CDR2 FQGNSA. V was clipped by 5 bases and J by 5 bases, with 12 bases between them. CDR3 residues: CASSRQTYETQYF. The CDR3 coding sequence is TGTGCCAGCAGCCGACAGACCTATGAGACCCAGTACTTC.

This clonotype has a count of ten or more. The chain recombines TRBV19 with TRBJ2-2; D is unresolved. V was clipped by 4 bases and J by 4 bases, with 10 bases between them. Germline V gene data show CDR1 as LNHDA and CDR2 as SQIVND (reference sequence). CDR3 length: 14 amino acids. The CDR3 loop is CASSTRTGTGELFF. CDR3 nucleotide sequence: TGTGCCAGTAGTACCCGAACGGGCACCGGGGAGCTGTTTTTT.

Remarks on this clonotype: One junction end disagrees with the germline gene, perhaps due to a read error. This sequence joins TRBV5-1 and TRBJ2-2; D is undetermined. The CDR3 has 15 residues. From germline, CDR1 is SGHRS and CDR2 YFSETQ. In nucleotides, the CDR3 is TGCGCCAGCAGCTTGAGTACATCGAACACCGTGGAGCTTTTTTTT. It codes for CASSLSTSNTVELFF.

The chain carries TRBV20-1 and TRBJ1-6; a possible D gene is TRBD1 (5 bases). V dropped 3 bases and J dropped 16 bases, with 25 bases sitting between them. This CDR3 comprises 15 residues. Germline V gives CDR1 DFQATT, CDR2 SNEGSKA (reference sequence). CDR3 DNA: TGCAGTGCTAGGCTTGGGGCGGCACAAAATTCACAACTCCACTTT. It yields the protein CSARLGAAQNSQLHF.

This rearrangement joins TRBV19 to TRBJ1-2, with D possibly being TRBD1 (6 bases). This CDR3 has 13 amino acids. The V gene lost 7 bases and the J gene lost 8 bases, with 17 bases spanning the gap. Germline V gene data show CDR1 as LNHDA and CDR2 as SQIVND (reference sequence). CDR3 amino acids: CASKPHREGGYTF. In DNA form, the CDR3 reads TGTGCCAGTAAGCCTCACAGGGAAGGCGGCTACACCTTC. The full variable domain, with the rest looked up from reference TRBV19 and TRBJ1-2, is DGGITQSPKYLFRKEGQNVTLSCEQNLNHDAMYWYRQDPGQGLRLIYYSQIVNDFQKGDIAEGYSVSREKKESFPLTVTSAQKNPTAFYLCASKPHREGGYTFGSGTRLTVV.

The chain has TRBV6-1 and TRBJ2-2; 7 nucleotides agree with TRBD2. CDR3 size: 15 residues. Trimming took 11 bases from V and 5 from J; bases not matched to a gene: 14. Germline CDR1 reads MNHNS; CDR2 reads SASEGT. The CDR3 region is CAPDLGGVRTGELFF. The CDR3 bases are TGTGCCCCTGACTTGGGAGGGGTTAGGACCGGGGAGCTGTTTTTT.